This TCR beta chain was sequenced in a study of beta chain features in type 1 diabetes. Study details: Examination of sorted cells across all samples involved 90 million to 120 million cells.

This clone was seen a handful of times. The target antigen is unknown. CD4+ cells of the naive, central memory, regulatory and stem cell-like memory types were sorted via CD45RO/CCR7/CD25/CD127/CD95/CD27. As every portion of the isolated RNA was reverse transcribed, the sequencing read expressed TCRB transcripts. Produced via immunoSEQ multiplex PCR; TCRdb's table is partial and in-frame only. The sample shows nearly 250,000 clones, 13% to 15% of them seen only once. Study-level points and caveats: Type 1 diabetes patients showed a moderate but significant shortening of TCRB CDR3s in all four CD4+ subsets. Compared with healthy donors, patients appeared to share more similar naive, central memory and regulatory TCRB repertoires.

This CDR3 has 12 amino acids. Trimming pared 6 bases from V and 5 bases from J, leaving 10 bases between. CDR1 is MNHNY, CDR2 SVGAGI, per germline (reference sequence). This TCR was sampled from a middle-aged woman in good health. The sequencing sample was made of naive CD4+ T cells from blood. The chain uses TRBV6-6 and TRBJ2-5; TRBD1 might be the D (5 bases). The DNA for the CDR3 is TGTGCCAGCAGCTCAGGGTTGGAGACCCAGTACTTC. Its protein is CASSSGLETQYF.